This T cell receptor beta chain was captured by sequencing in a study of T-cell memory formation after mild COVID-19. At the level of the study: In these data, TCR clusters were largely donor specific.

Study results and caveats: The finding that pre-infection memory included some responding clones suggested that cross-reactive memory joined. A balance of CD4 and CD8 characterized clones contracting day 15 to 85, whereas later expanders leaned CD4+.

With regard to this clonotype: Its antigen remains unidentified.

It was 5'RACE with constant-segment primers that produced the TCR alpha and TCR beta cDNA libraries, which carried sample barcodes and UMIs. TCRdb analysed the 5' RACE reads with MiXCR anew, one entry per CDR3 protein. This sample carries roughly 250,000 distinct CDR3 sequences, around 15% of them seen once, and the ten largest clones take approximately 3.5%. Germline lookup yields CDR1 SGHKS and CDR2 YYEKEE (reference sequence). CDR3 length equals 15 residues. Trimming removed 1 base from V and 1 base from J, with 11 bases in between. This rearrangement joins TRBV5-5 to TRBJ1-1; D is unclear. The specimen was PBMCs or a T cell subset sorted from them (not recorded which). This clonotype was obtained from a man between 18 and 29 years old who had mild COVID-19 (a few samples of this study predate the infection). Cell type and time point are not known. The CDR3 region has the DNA TGTGCCAGCAGCTTGTTCCGTGGATCGAACACTGAAGCTTTCTTT. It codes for CASSLFRGSNTEAFF.